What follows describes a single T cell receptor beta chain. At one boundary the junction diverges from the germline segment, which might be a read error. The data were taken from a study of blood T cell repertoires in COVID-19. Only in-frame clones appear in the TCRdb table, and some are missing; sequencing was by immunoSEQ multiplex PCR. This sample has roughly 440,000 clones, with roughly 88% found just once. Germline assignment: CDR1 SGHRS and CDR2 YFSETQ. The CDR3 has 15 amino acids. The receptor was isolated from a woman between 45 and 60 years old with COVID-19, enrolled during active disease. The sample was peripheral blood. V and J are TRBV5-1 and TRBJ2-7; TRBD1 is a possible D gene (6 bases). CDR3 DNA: TGCGCCAGCAGCTTGGTGGCAGGGGAACCCTACGGGCAGTACTTC. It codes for CASSLVAGEPYGQYF.